This TCR beta chain was captured in a study of blood T cell repertoires in COVID-19. Study-wide context: Sites in the United States, Italy and Spain provided acute and convalescent COVID-19 samples.

The table came from immunoSEQ multiplex PCR; TCRdb's copy has only in-frame clones and leaves some out. Among roughly 160,000 clones listed, approximately 90% were seen once. The specimen was peripheral blood. The receptor was isolated from a man aged 18-30 years with acute or convalescent COVID-19.

The CDR3 reads CASSSGTSGRPNTGELFF. CDR3 nucleotides: TGTGCCAGTAGTAGCGGGACTAGCGGGAGGCCTAACACCGGGGAGCTGTTTTTT. The chain combines TRBV19 with TRBJ2-2; 15 bases agree with TRBD2. Looked up from germline, CDR1 is LNHDA and CDR2 is SQIVND (reference sequence). The ends lost 4 bases at V and 2 bases at J; junction bases unmatched: 5. This CDR3 spans 18 amino acids.